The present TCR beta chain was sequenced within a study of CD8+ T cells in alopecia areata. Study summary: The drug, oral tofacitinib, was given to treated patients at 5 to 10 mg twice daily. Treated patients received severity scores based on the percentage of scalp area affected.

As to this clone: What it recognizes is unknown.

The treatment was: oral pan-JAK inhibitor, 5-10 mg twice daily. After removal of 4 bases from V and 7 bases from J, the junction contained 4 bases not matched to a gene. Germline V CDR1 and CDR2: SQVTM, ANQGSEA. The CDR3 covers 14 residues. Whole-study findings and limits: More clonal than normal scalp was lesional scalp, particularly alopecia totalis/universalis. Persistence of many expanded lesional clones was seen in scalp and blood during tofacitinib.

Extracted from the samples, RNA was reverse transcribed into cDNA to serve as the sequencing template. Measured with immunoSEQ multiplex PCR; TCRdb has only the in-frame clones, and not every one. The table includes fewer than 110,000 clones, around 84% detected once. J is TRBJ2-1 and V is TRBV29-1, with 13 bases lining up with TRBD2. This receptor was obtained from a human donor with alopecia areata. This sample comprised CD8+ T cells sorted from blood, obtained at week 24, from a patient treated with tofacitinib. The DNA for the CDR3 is TGCAGCGTTGTTGGACTAGCGGGGGAAAATGAGCAGTTCTTC. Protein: CSVVGLAGENEQFF.